The 27 T cell receptor beta chains presented below share a single source sample, sequenced in a study of blood T cell repertoires in COVID-19. Sequencing was performed with immunoSEQ multiplex PCR; in TCRdb, only in-frame clones are kept and a portion is missing. Among 70,000 to 80,000 clones listed, 75% to 90% were seen once. Sequencing was carried out using peripheral blood. These receptors were taken from a human donor in a cohort sampled during active COVID-19.

This chain links TRBV2 with TRBJ1-1; D is perhaps TRBD1 (5 bases). The CDR3 extends over 16 amino acids. The germline V and J ends were trimmed by 0 bases and 7 bases, with 18 bases remaining between them. Germline V CDR1 and CDR2: SNHLY, FYNNEI. The CDR3 coding sequence is TGTGCCAGCAGTGAAGCTATAAGACAGATAACCAGTGAAGCTTTCTTT. Amino acids: CASSEAIRQITSEAFF.

This chain joins TRBV5-4 and TRBJ2-3, with a possible D match to TRBD1 (5 bases). Germline-derived CDR1 and CDR2 are SGHNT and YYREEE (reference sequence). Trimming took 4 bases from V and 6 from J, leaving 21 bases between them. This CDR3 comprises 16 residues. Here the CDR3 DNA reads TGTGCCAGCAGCCCGACGGCCGACAGAATCGGGGATACGCAGTATTTT. It encodes CASSPTADRIGDTQYF. Using reference TRBV5-4 and TRBJ2-3 for the parts outside the CDR3, the full variable domain is ETGVTQSPTHLIKTRGQQVTLRCSSQSGHNTVSWYQQALGQGPQFIFQYYREEENGRGNFPPRFSGLQFPNYSSELNVNALELDDSALYLCASSPTADRIGDTQYFGPGTRLTVL.

The chain couples TRBV2 to TRBJ1-2; D is undetermined. Trimming took off 7 bases at V and 2 bases at J, with 14 bases between the two ends. This CDR3 region has 14 residues. CDR1 is SNHLY and CDR2 is FYNNEI in the germline V gene. The CDR3 nucleotides are TGTGCCAGCACCCCGGAACAGCAAAACTATGGCTACACCTTC. Translation gives CASTPEQQNYGYTF.

V is TRBV5-4 and J is TRBJ1-1, with 7 bases lining up with TRBD1. The CDR3 has 13 residues. Germline V gene data show CDR1 as SGHNT and CDR2 as YYREEE (reference sequence). V trimming: 4 bases; J trimming: 8 bases; junction bases outside the gene matches: 8. The CDR3 here is CASSPRGTSEAFF. DNA of the CDR3: TGTGCCAGCAGCCCCAGGGGGACTTCGGAAGCTTTCTTT.

J is TRBJ2-5 and V is TRBV28; perhaps TRBD1 as D (5 bases). With 5 bases removed from V and 4 bases from J, the gap between germline ends came to 14 bases. The CDR3 is made up of 14 amino acids. Germline lookup yields CDR1 MDHEN and CDR2 SYDVKM. The CDR3 reads CASSGALGRETQYF. CDR3 bases: TGTGCCAGCAGTGGGGCCCTCGGGCGAGAGACCCAGTACTTC.

The V gene is TRBV5-4, the J gene TRBJ2-2, with D perhaps TRBD2 (5 bases). The CDR3 covers 16 residues. V lost 0 bases and J 3 bases, leaving 12 bases between the germline ends. The germline CDR1 and CDR2 sequences are SGHNT and YYREEE (reference sequence). The DNA of the CDR3 is TGTGCCAGCAGCTTGGTTAATTTCGGGGACACCGGGGAGCTGTTTTTT. Its translation: CASSLVNFGDTGELFF.

The chain links TRBV3-1 (or the pseudogene TRBV3-2) to TRBJ2-2; 8 bases fit TRBD1. The CDR3 has 16 amino acids. V shed 4 bases, J shed 2 bases, and the junction held 6 bases outside the gene matches. Germline V lookup: CDR1 LGHDT, CDR2 YNNKEL (reference sequence). CDR3: CASSPPGQGNTGELFF. CDR3 bases: TGTGCCAGCAGCCCCCCCGGACAGGGCAACACCGGGGAGCTGTTTTTT.

The gene calls are TRBV6-5 and TRBJ1-6; 10 positions agree with TRBD1. The CDR3 length is 15 residues. V was pared by 5 bases and J by 8 bases, with 6 bases of the junction left unmatched. Per germline, CDR1 MNHEY and CDR2 SVGAGI. The CDR3 here is CASSPTGTGDSPLHF. The CDR3 DNA sequence: TGTGCCAGCAGTCCCACCGGGACAGGGGATTCACCCCTCCACTTT.

This sequence joins TRBV25-1 and TRBJ2-5; maybe TRBD2 (5 bases). Trimming cost V 6 bases and J 2 bases, with 7 bases left between them. CDR1 MGHDK and CDR2 SYGVNS come from the germline V gene. The CDR3 extends over 12 amino acids. CDR3 DNA sequence: TGTGCCAGCAGCGGGGTTCAAGAGACCCAGTACTTC. It yields the protein CASSGVQETQYF.

The chain has TRBV5-1 and TRBJ2-3; 9 nucleotides match TRBD2. The ends lost 7 bases at V and 8 bases at J; junction bases unmatched: 14. CDR3 size: 15 residues. Germline CDR1 is SGHRS and CDR2 is YFSETQ. The CDR3 nucleotides are TGCGCCAGCCGACCGGCGGGGGGGAGCGGCGGTACGCAGTATTTT. It encodes CASRPAGGSGGTQYF.

The V call is TRBV5-1, the J call TRBJ2-7; TRBD1 is a possible D gene (5 bases). The length of the CDR3 is 15 residues. V lost 3 bases, J lost 0 bases, and 13 bases lay in between. Germline lookup yields CDR1 SGHRS and CDR2 YFSETQ. CDR3 in DNA: TGCGCCAGCAGCTCCGTGACAGTGACCTCCTACGAGCAGTACTTC. It codes for CASSSVTVTSYEQYF. Full variable domain (outside the CDR3, taken from reference TRBV5-1 and TRBJ2-7): KAGVTQTPRYLIKTRGQQVTLSCSPISGHRSVSWYQQTPGQGLQFLFEYFSETQRNKGNFPGRFSGRQFSNSRSEMNVSTLELGDSALYLCASSSVTVTSYEQYFGPGTRLTVT.

V gene TRBV10-1 combines with J gene TRBJ2-1; 10 positions match TRBD2. Germline V lookup: CDR1 WNHNN, CDR2 SYGVQD (reference sequence). Trimming removed 7 bases from V and 1 base from J; junction bases left unmatched: 7. The CDR3 length is 16 residues. The CDR3 bases are TGCGCCAGCACCCCAGCGGGGGGGCCTTCCTACAATGAGCAGTTCTTC. The encoded protein is CASTPAGGPSYNEQFF.

On this clone: Compared with germline, one end of the junction differs, possibly owing to a read error. V usage is TRBV25-1 and J usage is TRBJ2-6, with TRBD1 identical over 7 bases. Germline loops: CDR1 MGHDK, CDR2 SYGVNS. CDR3 size: 17 residues. The CDR3 nucleotides are TGTGCCAGCAGTTGGCCAGGGGGACGTTCTGAGGCCAACGTCCTGACTTTC. Protein sequence: CASSWPGGRSEANVLTF.

This clone appeared once. The V call is TRBV27, the J call TRBJ1-3; D is unclear. CDR1 is MNHEY and CDR2 is SMNVEV in the germline V gene (reference sequence). This CDR3 has 13 residues. Trimming cost V 7 bases and J 0 bases, with 7 bases left between them. CDR3 in amino acids: CASKWLSGNTIYF. For the CDR3, the DNA is TGTGCCAGCAAATGGCTCTCTGGAAACACCATATATTTT.

This chain connects TRBV5-4 to TRBJ2-7; maybe TRBD2 (6 bases). The CDR3 has 14 amino acids. Trimming shortened V by 7 bases and J by 8 bases, and 22 bases separated the two germline ends. Germline-derived CDR1 and CDR2 are SGHNT and YYREEE (reference sequence). The CDR3 DNA reads as TGTGCCAGCCGGTCAGGGACTGATTCTACGAAGCAGTACTTC. Translation: CASRSGTDSTKQYF.

The chain uses TRBV18 and TRBJ1-3; 11 nucleotides agree with TRBD1. The J segment lost 3 bases and the V segment lost 2 bases, leaving 6 bases of the junction unmatched. This CDR3 has 17 amino acids. Germline CDR1 is KGHSH and CDR2 is LQKENI. DNA for the CDR3: TGTGCCAGCTCACCATCCGGACAGGGGGCAGTTGGAAACACCATATATTTT. It yields the protein CASSPSGQGAVGNTIYF.

This rearrangement joins TRBV3-1 (or the pseudogene TRBV3-2) to TRBJ2-7, with D possibly matching TRBD1 (6 bases). In germline, CDR1 is LGHDT, CDR2 YNNKEL (reference sequence). Trimming pared 5 bases from V and 2 bases from J, leaving 16 bases between. This CDR3 contains 15 residues. The CDR3 bases are TGTGCCAGCAGCGAAACCTCGGACAGAGCCTACGAGCAGTACTTC. It is translated as CASSETSDRAYEQYF.

The chain carries TRBV4-2 and TRBJ2-2; the match to TRBD2 covers 9 bases. Germline V gene lookup returns CDR1 LGHNA and CDR2 YNFKEQ. CDR3 length: 16 residues. V lost 1 base to trimming and J lost 4 bases; unmatched junction nucleotides: 4. The CDR3 bases are TGTGCCAGCAGCCAAGTTGGCGGGAGGGTCACCGGGGAGCTGTTTTTT. Residues: CASSQVGGRVTGELFF.

V usage is TRBV28 and J usage is TRBJ2-7, with D perhaps TRBD1 (6 bases). Germline V gene data show CDR1 as MDHEN and CDR2 as SYDVKM. The CDR3 sequence is 13 residues long. V lost 5 bases, J lost 2 bases, and 10 bases lay in between. The DNA for the CDR3 is TGTGCCAGCAGTACACCAGGGGCCTACGAGCAGTACTTC. Protein sequence: CASSTPGAYEQYF.

The rearrangement uses TRBV27 and TRBJ1-4; 8 bases line up with TRBD1. The CDR3 loop spans 14 amino acids. V shed 6 bases and J 10 bases; nucleotides not matched to a gene: 10. The germline V gene encodes CDR1 MNHEY and CDR2 SMNVEV (reference sequence). CDR3 bases: TGTGCCAGCAGCACTGACAGGGGAAGCGGAAAACTGTTTTTT. It specifies CASSTDRGSGKLFF. The whole variable domain, filled in from reference TRBV27 and TRBJ1-4, reads EAQVTQNPRYLITVTGKKLTVTCSQNMNHEYMSWYRQDPGLGLRQIYYSMNVEVTDKGDVPEGYKVSRKEKRNFPLILESPSPNQTSLYFCASSTDRGSGKLFFGSGTQLSVL.

V usage is TRBV5-4 and J usage is TRBJ2-1, with unresolved D. The CDR3 extends over 13 amino acids. Germline CDR1 SGHNT, CDR2 YYREEE (reference sequence). V was shortened by 2 bases and J by 9 bases, with 12 bases between the two germline ends. The CDR3 region is CASSFGSITEQFF. The CDR3 region has the DNA TGTGCCAGCAGCTTTGGTAGCATCACTGAGCAGTTCTTC.

The chain recombines TRBV19 with TRBJ1-1; the match to TRBD1 covers 9 bases. CDR1 is LNHDA and CDR2 is SQIVND in the germline V gene (reference sequence). Losses at the gene ends were 4 bases for V and 2 bases for J; bases not matched to a gene: 2. This CDR3 has 14 amino acids. The CDR3 nucleotides read TGTGCCAGTAGTACCACAGGGGGCAACACTGAAGCTTTCTTT. Its protein is CASSTTGGNTEAFF.

Only a few counts were recorded for this clone. The J gene is TRBJ2-7, the V gene TRBV5-1; 11 bases are a match to TRBD2. The V segment lost 1 base and the J segment 0 bases; nucleotides outside the gene matches: 0. This CDR3 contains 15 residues. Germline-derived CDR1 and CDR2 are SGHRS and YFSETQ. For the CDR3, the DNA is TGCGCCAGCAGCTTGACTAGCGGGAGCTCCTACGAGCAGTACTTC. Translating it yields CASSLTSGSSYEQYF.

The rearrangement uses TRBV12-5 and TRBJ2-7, with 11 bases matching TRBD1. V dropped 6 bases and J dropped 6; count of bases not matched to a gene: 10. The CDR3 has 15 amino acids. Germline lookup yields CDR1 LGHNT and CDR2 FRNRAP. CDR3 in amino acids: CASGRPGQGVVEQYF. Written as DNA, the CDR3 is TGTGCTAGTGGGCGACCGGGACAGGGGGTGGTCGAGCAGTACTTC.

The rearrangement links TRBV2 to TRBJ2-3, with TRBD2 matching 10 bases. The trim removed 6 bases at V and 3 bases at J, leaving 3 bases unmatched. Germline V gives CDR1 SNHLY, CDR2 FYNNEI. The CDR3 covers 14 residues. The CDR3 sequence is CASRTSGVTDTQYF. In nucleotides, the CDR3 is TGTGCCAGCAGAACTAGCGGGGTAACAGATACGCAGTATTTT.

The rearrangement joins TRBV18 to TRBJ2-7; 12 bases fit TRBD2. After removal of 5 bases from V and 4 bases from J, the junction contained 6 bases not matched to a gene. Germline V gene lookup returns CDR1 KGHSH and CDR2 LQKENI. The CDR3 contains 15 residues. This CDR3 is CASSSGTSGLYEQYF. Written as DNA, the CDR3 is TGTGCCAGCTCATCAGGGACTAGCGGGCTGTACGAGCAGTACTTC.

This chain's CDR3 is CASRQQGFHSEAFF. CDR3 coding DNA: TGTGCCAGCAGACAACAGGGGTTTCACTCCGAAGCTTTCTTT. V and J are TRBV9 and TRBJ1-1; 7 bases line up with TRBD1. V lost 5 bases to trimming and J lost 8 bases; unmatched junction nucleotides: 12. CDR3 length: 14 amino acids. Germline CDR1 is SGDLS and CDR2 is YYNGEE.